One and the same sample provided the 8 T cell receptor beta chains below, sequenced in a study of T cells in localized non-small cell lung cancer. Assay used: immunoSEQ multiplex PCR; TCRdb lists only in-frame clones, some missing. This table has approximately 72,000 clones, 70% to 90% appearing once. The sample was peripheral blood, taken before any cancer treatment. The receptors shown here come from a female donor over 55 with stage I lung adenocarcinoma.

The gene calls are TRBV4-2 and TRBJ2-3, with 14 bases matching TRBD2. V gave up 4 bases and J gave up 6 bases; unmatched junction bases: 3. From germline, CDR1 is LGHNA and CDR2 YNFKEQ. CDR3 length: 15 amino acids. The CDR3 nucleotides read TGTGCCAGCAGCCCGACTAGCGGGAGGGAGGATACGCAGTATTTT. It is translated as CASSPTSGREDTQYF.

This clone was detected a few times. This chain joins TRBV5-4 and TRBJ1-1; unclear D gene. The germline V gene has CDR1 SGHNT and CDR2 YYREEE (reference sequence). CDR3 size: 15 residues. The V end lost 6 bases, the J end lost 0 bases, and 15 bases lay between the germline ends. The CDR3 here is CASTRSAGVNTEAFF. For the CDR3, the DNA is TGTGCCAGCACCAGGAGCGCCGGTGTGAACACTGAAGCTTTCTTT.

The CDR3 is CATTGDSDTGELFF. The CDR3 DNA reads as TGTGCCACCACAGGGGATTCTGACACCGGGGAGCTGTTTTTT. This chain connects TRBV10-3 to TRBJ2-2; 7 positions agree with TRBD1. J was trimmed by 3 bases and V by 10 bases; bases with no gene match: 8. From germline, CDR1 is ENHRY and CDR2 SYGVKD. The CDR3 is 14 amino acids.

V is TRBV19 and J is TRBJ2-2; unclear D gene. Per germline, CDR1 LNHDA and CDR2 SQIVND (reference sequence). CDR3 length: 16 amino acids. Trimming shortened V by 3 bases and J by 1 base, and 12 bases separated the two germline ends. CDR3 bases: TGTGCCAGTAGTATGGGTGAACGGCTGAACACCGGGGAGCTGTTTTTT. Residues: CASSMGERLNTGELFF.

The rearrangement joins TRBV15 to TRBJ1-1; D possibly corresponds to TRBD1 (5 bases). Trimming cost V 0 bases and J 4 bases, with 12 bases left between them. The CDR3 is 15 residues long. The germline V gene encodes CDR1 LNHNV and CDR2 YYDKDF (reference sequence). The CDR3 region is CATSRDLSGSTEAFF. The CDR3 nucleotides are TGTGCCACCAGCAGAGATCTCTCAGGGTCCACTGAAGCTTTCTTT.

This sequence joins TRBV11-2 and TRBJ2-3, with D unresolved. Germline values: CDR1 SGHAT, CDR2 FQNNGV. Trimming pared 5 bases from V and 0 bases from J, leaving 18 bases between. This CDR3 region has 17 residues. The CDR3 DNA reads as TGTGCCAGCAGCCCACAACCCCGGGCCAAGAGCACAGATACGCAGTATTTT. The encoded protein is CASSPQPRAKSTDTQYF.

This clone was seen once. This chain connects TRBV7-2 to TRBJ2-3; D is tentatively TRBD1 or TRBD2 (6 bases each). With 4 bases removed from V and 2 bases from J, the gap between germline ends came to 16 bases. This CDR3 spans 16 amino acids. Germline loops: CDR1 SGHTA, CDR2 FQGNSA. CDR3 sequence: CASSSRWAGHTDTQYF. The CDR3 region has the DNA TGTGCCAGCAGCTCCCGTTGGGCGGGACACACAGATACGCAGTATTTT.

The chain couples TRBV2 to TRBJ2-7; a possible D gene is TRBD1 (5 bases). Germline V gene lookup returns CDR1 SNHLY and CDR2 FYNNEI. CDR3 length: 15 amino acids. Trimming pared 0 bases from V and 0 bases from J, leaving 9 bases between. The CDR3 reads CASSEAPGNSYEQYF. The CDR3 DNA follows: TGTGCCAGCAGTGAAGCGCCAGGGAACTCCTACGAGCAGTACTTC.